Listed below are T cell receptor beta chains from one sample, sequenced in a study of blood T cell repertoires in COVID-19. The method was immunoSEQ multiplex PCR; TCRdb's version includes in-frame clones alone and lacks a portion of them. Counted here are 200,000 to 250,000 clones, around 80% occurring once; the ten biggest clones make up 5.5% to 7%. The material sequenced was peripheral blood. The receptors stem from a woman in her seventies with acute or convalescent COVID-19. The CDR3 runs from the conserved cysteine through the conserved F or W. D genes are given only for firm matches. A row's size may be missing; if present it is once, few, many or a size class.

TRBV19	TRBJ2-1	TRBD1	once	TGTGCCAGTAGTCCCACCGAGACAGGGAGTGAGCAGTTCTTC	CASSPTETGSEQFF
TRBV9	TRBJ1-1	TRBD1	.	TGTGCCAGCAGGACAGGGGGCTCCCTCTCTCGCACTGAAGCTTTCTTT	CASRTGGSLSRTEAFF
TRBV5-3	TRBJ1-1	.	.	TGTGCCAGAAGCTTGGCCGTGAACACTGAAGCTTTCTTT	CARSLAVNTEAFF
TRBV5-1	TRBJ1-2	.	.	TGCGCCAGCAGCCCGGAACCCCTGGGGGCCTATGGCTACACCTTC	CASSPEPLGAYGYTF
TRBV6-1	TRBJ1-3	TRBD1	.	TGTGCCAGCAGTGAAAGATTATCTATGGGGACAGGTACCGGAAACACCATATATTTT	CASSERLSMGTGTGNTIYF
TRBV3-1/TRBV3-2	TRBJ2-1	TRBD1	.	TGTGCCAGCAGCCAAGAGGACAGGGTCCTTTACAATGAGCAGTTCTTC	CASSQEDRVLYNEQFF
TRBV2	TRBJ2-5	.	few	TGTGCCAGCAGGACTAACACGCAAGAGACCCAGTACTTC	CASRTNTQETQYF
TRBV5-4	TRBJ1-2	.	.	TGTGCCAGCAGCTTATTGGCTCAGGCCTACTCCTTAACTAACTATGGCTACACCTTC	CASSLLAQAYSLTNYGYTF
TRBV6-2/TRBV6-3	TRBJ1-2	.	.	TGTGCCAGCAGTTTCCCCTCCGGGACGGGAGGGGACTATGGCTACACCTTC	CASSFPSGTGGDYGYTF
TRBV19	TRBJ2-1	.	.	TGTGCCAGTAGTATAGGAGGCAATGAGCAGTTCTTC	CASSIGGNEQFF
TRBV10-1	TRBJ1-2	.	.	TGCGCCAGCAGTGGTCCCAGGGCCAGCTATGGCTACACCTTC	CASSGPRASYGYTF
TRBV14	TRBJ2-2	TRBD2	once	TGTGCCAGCAGCCAGGGGACTAGCCTGAACACCGGGGAGCTGTTTTTT	CASSQGTSLNTGELFF
TRBV2	TRBJ1-5	TRBD1	.	TGTGCCAGCATACAGGGGTTGGGGAATCAGCCCCAGCATTTT	CASIQGLGNQPQHF
TRBV7-8	TRBJ2-2	TRBD2	once	TGTGCCAGCAGCTGGGGACTAGCGGGAGCGAACACCGGGGAGCTGTTTTTT	CASSWGLAGANTGELFF
TRBV6-5	TRBJ2-7	.	.	TGTGCCAGCAGTTACAGTGACAGGACCTACGAGCAGTACTTC	CASSYSDRTYEQYF
TRBV5-4	TRBJ2-5	.	.	TGTGCCAGCAGTCCTCGGACTGGCCAAGAGACCCAGTACTTC	CASSPRTGQETQYF
TRBV7-2	TRBJ2-5	TRBD1	.	TGTGCCAGCAGCTTAGGAGGGGGCGCGTTAGAGACCCAGTACTTC	CASSLGGGALETQYF
TRBV7-8	TRBJ2-2	TRBD1	.	TGTGCCAGCACCATCGGGACAGGCGGCACCGGGGAGCTGTTTTTT	CASTIGTGGTGELFF
TRBV5-5	TRBJ1-1	TRBD1	.	TGTGCCAGCAGCCTACAGACAGGGGGCACTGAAGCTTTCTTT	CASSLQTGGTEAFF
TRBV5-6	TRBJ1-4	.	.	TGTGCCAGCAGCTTCCTTGACAGTAATGAAAAACTGTTTTTT	CASSFLDSNEKLFF
TRBV19	TRBJ1-1	TRBD1	.	TGTGCCAGTAAGAAGACAGGGCAGACTGAAGCTTTCTTT	CASKKTGQTEAFF
TRBV28	TRBJ2-3	.	.	TGTGCCAGCAGGGGAGAAGGCTATTCCACGCAGTATTTT	CASRGEGYSTQYF
TRBV19	TRBJ2-2	TRBD2	.	TGTGCCAGTAGTGTCATAGCGGGGGGTACCGGGGAGCTGTTTTTT	CASSVIAGGTGELFF
TRBV5-4	TRBJ1-1	TRBD1	.	TGTGCCAGCAGCGTAATGACAGGGATGACTAATGAAGCTTTCTTT	CASSVMTGMTNEAFF
TRBV25-1	TRBJ2-3	.	.	TGTGCCAGCAGGGCCTCAGCGGGCGGAGATACGCAGTATTTT	CASRASAGGDTQYF
TRBV10-3	TRBJ2-1	TRBD2	.	TGTGCCATCAGCCAGGGACTAGTCGGCGGGGGTGAGCAGTTCTTC	CAISQGLVGGGEQFF
TRBV4-1	TRBJ2-1	.	.	TGCGCCAGCAGCCAAGATAGGGACACCAAGCAGTTCTTC	CASSQDRDTKQFF
TRBV19	TRBJ1-1	TRBD1	few	TGTGCCAGTAGTATTTGGCAGGGGGACACTGAAGCTTTCTTT	CASSIWQGDTEAFF
TRBV14	TRBJ2-3	TRBD2	.	TGTGCCAGCAGCCGCCGGACTAGCGGCACAGATACGCAGTATTTT	CASSRRTSGTDTQYF
TRBV5-6	TRBJ2-7	.	.	TGTGCCAGCAGCTTGGTAGGACGGACTCACGAGCAGTACTTC	CASSLVGRTHEQYF
TRBV7-9	TRBJ2-5	.	.	TGTGCCAGCAGCTCGGACGGGATGGGGCAAGAGACCCAGTACTTC	CASSSDGMGQETQYF
TRBV28	TRBJ2-1	TRBD2	.	TGTGCCAGCAGGACAATGAGGGGGGGGAAGAGCGGGAGCTTGGATGAGCAGTTCTTC	CASRTMRGGKSGSLDEQFF
TRBV6-5	TRBJ2-3	TRBD2	.	TGTGCCAGCAGGACTAGCGGGAGCACAGATACGCAGTATTTT	CASRTSGSTDTQYF
TRBV5-1	TRBJ1-1	.	.	TGCGCCAGTAGCACCACTGAATTGAACACTGAAGCTTTCTTT	CASSTTELNTEAFF
TRBV18	TRBJ2-3	TRBD1	.	TGTGCCAGCTCACCACCATCGGACAGGGGACCCACAGATACGCAGTATTTT	CASSPPSDRGPTDTQYF
TRBV3-1/TRBV3-2	TRBJ2-3	TRBD2	.	TGTGCCAGCAGCCCGACTAGCGGGAGCACAGATACGCAGTATTTT	CASSPTSGSTDTQYF